The TCR beta chain described here comes from a study of T-cell reconstitution after alpha-beta-depleted transplantation in children (dated by TCRdb to the mid-2010s). General notes on the study: T-cell immune reconstitution after TCRalphabeta/CD19-depleted allogeneic hematopoietic cell transplantation in children was quantitatively tracked in the study by means of TCR repertoire profiling. The research as a whole found: The apparently early recovery of alphabetaT-cell counts about two months after transplant reportedly depended on only several hundred rapidly expanded clones that came from non-depleted graft cells. In some patients, high TCRbeta diversity at day 60 was attributed to recipient T cells and intrathymic progenitors that had survived conditioning. Hyperexpanded clone frequencies declined over subsequent months; after one year, T-cell counts and TCRbeta diversity were mostly attributed to newly produced T cells.

Explained via the paper, the treatment or condition label denotes: allogeneic hematopoietic cell transplantation with graft depleted of TCRalphabeta T cells and CD19 B cells. Transplant recipients were children who received TCRalphabeta/CD19-depleted allogeneic hematopoietic cell grafts. CDR1 and CDR2, per the germline V gene, are SQVTM and ANQGSEA. CDR3 length: 13 amino acids, cysteine to phenylalanine. Of all the DNA, just the CDR3 is kept, 39 bases in frame from base 1. V is clipped by 4 bases and J by 1 base, and the sequence between their germline boundaries is 11 bases long. In this sample, this clonotype turned up a few times. This receptor's antigen is unknown. Base quality data are lacking; no much larger clone is found one base away. The library was made by PCR. Sequencer: Illumina HiSeq 2500. TCR library preparation used molecular barcoding, with unique molecular identifiers applied to normalize quantification of the TCRbeta repertoire. The public reads were reanalyzed by TCRdb: fastp trimming at Q25, MiXCR alignment, in-frame beta chains only. Each CDR3 protein gets just one entry, which takes the most common genes and DNA from the rows behind it. For this sample the table gives 500,000 to 650,000 distinct CDR3 sequences, of which 10% to 15% were detected only once. The ten largest account for around 2.2% of the sample.

The clonotype originates from a male patient aged 10 to 17 who had a stem cell transplant for acute myeloid leukemia, so the T cells may come from the graft donor. Material: PBMCs, mostly from graft donor cells, obtained 360 days after TCRalphabeta/CD19-depleted stem cell transplant. The chain couples TRBV29-1 to TRBJ2-7, with TRBD1 tentatively as D gene (5 bases match). Here is the DNA: TGCAGCGTTGGCCGGACACTTTCCTACGAGCAGTACTTC. It encodes CSVGRTLSYEQYF.